One sample yielded the 10 T cell receptor beta chains listed below, sequenced in a study of early stage breast cancer tumors. Using immunoSEQ multiplex PCR, the repertoire was profiled, and TCRdb retains in-frame clones only, with some absent. Among approximately 31,000 clones listed, roughly four fifths were seen once. Material for sequencing was breast tumor tissue. These receptors originate from a person aged 25 to 45 with breast cancer.

The V call is TRBV11-2, the J call TRBJ2-5; 8 positions match TRBD2. CDR1 SGHAT and CDR2 FQNNGV come from the germline V gene. Trimming took 3 bases from V and 4 from J; bases not matched to a gene: 7. The CDR3 totals 15 residues. CDR3 in amino acids: CASSFPGTRGETQYF. The CDR3 DNA follows: TGTGCCAGCAGCTTTCCGGGGACTAGAGGAGAGACCCAGTACTTC. The variable domain in full, with the rest retrieved from reference TRBV11-2 and TRBJ2-5, is EAGVAQSPRYKIIEKRQSVAFWCNPISGHATLYWYQQILGQGPKLLIQFQNNGVVDDSQLPKDRFSAERLKGVDSTLKIQPAKLEDSAVYLCASSFPGTRGETQYFGPGTRLLVL.

The gene calls are TRBV7-2 and TRBJ2-7, with 9 bases lining up with TRBD2. In germline, CDR1 is SGHTA, CDR2 FQGNSA. The CDR3 sequence is 15 residues long. The junction had 13 bases not matched to a gene; V was cut back by 4 bases and J by 9 bases. The CDR3 reads CASSSTSGPLSGQYF. The CDR3 DNA sequence: TGTGCCAGCAGCTCGACTAGCGGACCCCTATCGGGGCAGTACTTC.

The chain is built from TRBV6-5 and TRBJ1-1; D call uncertain. Trimming removed 4 bases at V and 1 base at J, with 7 bases between. CDR1 MNHEY and CDR2 SVGAGI come from the germline V gene. This CDR3 region has 13 residues. The CDR3 DNA reads as TGTGCCAGCAGTTGGGCGGGGAACACTGAAGCTTTCTTT. Translating it yields CASSWAGNTEAFF.

This sequence joins TRBV5-5 and TRBJ2-5; 10 bases align to TRBD2. J gave up 3 bases and V 4 bases, and 6 bases lay outside the gene matches. The germline V gene has CDR1 SGHKS and CDR2 YYEKEE (reference sequence). The length of the CDR3 is 15 residues. CDR3 region: CASSLLAGVEETQYF. DNA for the CDR3: TGTGCCAGCAGCCTCCTAGCGGGGGTCGAAGAGACCCAGTACTTC.

This clone was seen only a few times. This rearrangement joins TRBV7-3 to TRBJ2-3; TRBD2 aligns across 10 bases. The CDR3 totals 16 residues. Germline V lookup: CDR1 SGHTA, CDR2 FQGTGA. The V segment lost 2 bases and the J segment 1 base; nucleotides outside the gene matches: 3. CDR3 coding DNA: TGTGCCAGCAGCTTAGGGGGACTAGCGCGCACAGATACGCAGTATTTT. It is translated as CASSLGGLARTDTQYF.

CDR3 protein: CASSPSLDNTDTQYF. The CDR3 DNA follows: TGTGCCAGCTCACCATCGCTCGACAACACAGATACGCAGTATTTT. The chain recombines TRBV18 with TRBJ2-3, with no clear D. Germline V CDR1 and CDR2: KGHSH, LQKENI. Trimming cost V 2 bases and J 2 bases, with 11 bases left between them. The CDR3 is 15 residues long.

This chain uses TRBV7-2 with TRBJ2-7; D is uncertain. This CDR3 contains 14 residues. The V and J ends lost 2 bases and 1 base respectively, with 9 bases between them. Germline-derived CDR1 and CDR2 are SGHTA and FQGNSA. The CDR3 coding sequence is TGTGCCAGCAGCTTATGGGTTGCTTCCTACGAGCAGTACTTC. Translated, it gives CASSLWVASYEQYF.

CDR3 amino acids: CASLQGGQGTNEQFF. In DNA, the CDR3 is TGCGCCAGCCTCCAGGGGGGACAGGGGACGAATGAGCAGTTCTTC. This sequence joins TRBV5-1 and TRBJ2-1; 10 nucleotides line up with TRBD1. The CDR3 has 15 residues. Per germline, CDR1 SGHRS and CDR2 YFSETQ. The V gene end was trimmed by 7 bases and the J gene end by 7 bases; junction bases not matched to a gene: 11.

This chain connects TRBV12-2 to TRBJ2-7; the table gives TRBD2 as D, unverified against the DNA. TRBV12-2 is annotated as a pseudogene. The CDR3 spans 18 residues. The CDR3 region has the DNA TGTGCAAGTCGCTTTCAACAGGGGCGGACTAGCGGGCTTTACGAGCAGTACTTC. Amino acid sequence: CASRFQQGRTSGLYEQYF.

Only a few counts were recorded for this clone. The genes are TRBV12-5 and TRBJ1-6, with D hard to call. CDR3 length: 13 amino acids. Germline assignment: CDR1 LGHNT and CDR2 FRNRAP. V was cut by 4 bases and J by 5 bases, with 6 bases left in between. DNA for the CDR3: TGTGCTAGTGGTTACGCAAATAATTCACCCCTCCACTTT. Residues: CASGYANNSPLHF.